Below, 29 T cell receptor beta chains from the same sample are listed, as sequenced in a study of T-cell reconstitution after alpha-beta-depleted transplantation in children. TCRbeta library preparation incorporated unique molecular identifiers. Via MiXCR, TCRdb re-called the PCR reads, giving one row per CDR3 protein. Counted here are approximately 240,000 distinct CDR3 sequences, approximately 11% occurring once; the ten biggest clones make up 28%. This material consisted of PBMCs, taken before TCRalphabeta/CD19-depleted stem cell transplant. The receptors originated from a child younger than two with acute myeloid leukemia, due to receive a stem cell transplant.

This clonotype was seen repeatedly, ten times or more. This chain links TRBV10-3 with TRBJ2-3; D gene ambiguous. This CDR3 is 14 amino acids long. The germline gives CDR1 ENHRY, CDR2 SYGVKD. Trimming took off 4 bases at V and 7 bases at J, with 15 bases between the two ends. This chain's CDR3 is CAISASVDGYTQYF. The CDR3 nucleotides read TGTGCCATCAGTGCCAGCGTTGATGGCTATACGCAGTATTTT.

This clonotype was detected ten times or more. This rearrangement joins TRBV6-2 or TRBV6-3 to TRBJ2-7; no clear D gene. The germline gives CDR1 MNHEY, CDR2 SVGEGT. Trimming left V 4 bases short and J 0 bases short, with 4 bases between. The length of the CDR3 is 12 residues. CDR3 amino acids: CASSSPSYEQYF. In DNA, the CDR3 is TGTGCCAGCAGTTCCCCCTCCTACGAGCAGTACTTC.

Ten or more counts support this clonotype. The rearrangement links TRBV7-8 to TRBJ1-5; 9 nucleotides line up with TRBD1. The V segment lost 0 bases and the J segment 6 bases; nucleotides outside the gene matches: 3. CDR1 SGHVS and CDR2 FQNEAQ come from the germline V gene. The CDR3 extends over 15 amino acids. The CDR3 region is CASSLAGQGVQPQHF. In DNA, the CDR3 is TGTGCCAGCAGCTTAGCGGGACAGGGAGTTCAGCCCCAGCATTTT.

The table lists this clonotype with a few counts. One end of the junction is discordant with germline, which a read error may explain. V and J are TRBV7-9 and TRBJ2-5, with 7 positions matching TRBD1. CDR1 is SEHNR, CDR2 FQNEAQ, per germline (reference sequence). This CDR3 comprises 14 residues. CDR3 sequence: CASSLGDSQETQSF. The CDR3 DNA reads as TGTGCCAGCAGCTTAGGGGACAGCCAAGAGACCCAGTCCTTC.

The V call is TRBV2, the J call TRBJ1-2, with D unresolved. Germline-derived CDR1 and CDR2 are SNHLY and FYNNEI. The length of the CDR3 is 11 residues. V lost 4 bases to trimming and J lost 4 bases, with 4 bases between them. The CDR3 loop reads CASSVFYGYTF. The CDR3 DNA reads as TGTGCCAGCAGTGTCTTCTATGGCTACACCTTC.

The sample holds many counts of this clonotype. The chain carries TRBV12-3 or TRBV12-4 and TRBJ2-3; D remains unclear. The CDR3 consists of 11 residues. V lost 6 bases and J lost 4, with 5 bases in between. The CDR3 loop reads CASSSSDTQYF. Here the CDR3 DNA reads TGTGCCAGCAGCTCCTCAGATACGCAGTATTTT.

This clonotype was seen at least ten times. Here the CDR3 DNA reads TGCAGCGTTGAAGACCCCGGGTCTTCAGTGGTAGGGGAGCTGTTTTTT. It specifies CSVEDPGSSVVGELFF. J is TRBJ2-2 and V is TRBV29-1; D not certain. Germline loops: CDR1 SQVTM, CDR2 ANQGSEA. The length of the CDR3 is 16 residues. V was shortened by 0 bases and J by 8 bases, with 19 bases between the two germline ends.

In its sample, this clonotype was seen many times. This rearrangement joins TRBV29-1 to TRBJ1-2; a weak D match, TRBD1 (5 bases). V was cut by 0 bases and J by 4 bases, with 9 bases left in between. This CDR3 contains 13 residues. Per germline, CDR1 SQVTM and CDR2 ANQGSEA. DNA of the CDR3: TGCAGCGTTGAAGATCGGGGCTCCTATGGCTACACCTTC. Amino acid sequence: CSVEDRGSYGYTF.

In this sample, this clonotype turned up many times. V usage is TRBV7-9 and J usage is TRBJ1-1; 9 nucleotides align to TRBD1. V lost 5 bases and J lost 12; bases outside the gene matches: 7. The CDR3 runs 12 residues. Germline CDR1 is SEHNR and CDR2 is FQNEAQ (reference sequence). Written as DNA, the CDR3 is TGTGCCAGCAGCCCCGGACAGGGGAAAACTTTCTTT. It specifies CASSPGQGKTFF. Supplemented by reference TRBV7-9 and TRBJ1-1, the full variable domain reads DTGVSQNPRHKITKRGQNVTFRCDPISEHNRLYWYRQTLGQGPEFLTYFQNEAQLEKSRLLSDRFSAERPKGSFSTLEIQRTEQGDSAMYLCASSPGQGKTFFGQGTRLTVV.

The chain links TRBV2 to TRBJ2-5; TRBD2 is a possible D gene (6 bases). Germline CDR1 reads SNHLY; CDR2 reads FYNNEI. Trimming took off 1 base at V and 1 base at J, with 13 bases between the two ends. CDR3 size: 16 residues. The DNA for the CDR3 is TGTGCCAGCAGTGAAGGGCGGGGATGGGGCCAAGAGACCCAGTACTTC. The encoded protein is CASSEGRGWGQETQYF.

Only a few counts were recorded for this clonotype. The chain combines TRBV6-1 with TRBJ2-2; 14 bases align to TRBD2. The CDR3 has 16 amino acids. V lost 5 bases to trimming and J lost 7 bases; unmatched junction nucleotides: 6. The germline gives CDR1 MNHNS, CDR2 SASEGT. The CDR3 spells CASSRRLAGGNGELFF. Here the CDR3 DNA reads TGTGCCAGCAGTCGACGACTAGCGGGAGGGAACGGGGAGCTGTTTTTT.

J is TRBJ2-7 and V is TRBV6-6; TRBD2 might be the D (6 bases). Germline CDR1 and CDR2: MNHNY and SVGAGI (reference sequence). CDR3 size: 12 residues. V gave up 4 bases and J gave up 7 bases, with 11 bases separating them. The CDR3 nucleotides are TGTGCCAGCAGTTCCGTGGGGAGGGAGCAGTACTTC. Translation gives CASSSVGREQYF.

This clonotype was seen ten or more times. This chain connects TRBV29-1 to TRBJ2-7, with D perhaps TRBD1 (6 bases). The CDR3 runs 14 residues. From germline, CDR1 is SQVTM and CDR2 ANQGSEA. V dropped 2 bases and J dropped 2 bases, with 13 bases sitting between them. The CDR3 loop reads CSVEKGRGPYEQYF. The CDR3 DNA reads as TGCAGCGTTGAAAAGGGCAGGGGACCCTACGAGCAGTACTTC.

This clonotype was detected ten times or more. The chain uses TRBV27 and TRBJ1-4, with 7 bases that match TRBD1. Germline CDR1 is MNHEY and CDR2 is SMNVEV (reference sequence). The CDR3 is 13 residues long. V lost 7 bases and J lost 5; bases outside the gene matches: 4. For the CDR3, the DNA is TGTGCCAGCAAACCGGGACAGAATGAAAAACTGTTTTTT. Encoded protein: CASKPGQNEKLFF.

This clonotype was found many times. CDR3 sequence: CASSRGASGGLTDTQYF. DNA of the CDR3: TGTGCCAGCAGTCGAGGGGCTAGCGGGGGCCTAACAGATACGCAGTATTTT. V is TRBV7-2 and J is TRBJ2-3; the match to TRBD2 covers 10 bases. The CDR3 runs 17 residues. Germline values: CDR1 SGHTA, CDR2 FQGNSA. V gave up 6 bases and J gave up 3 bases; unmatched junction bases: 12. The variable domain in full, with the rest retrieved from reference TRBV7-2 and TRBJ2-3, is GAGVSQSPSNKVTEKGKDVELRCDPISGHTALYWYRQSLGQGLEFLIYFQGNSAPDKSGLPSDRFSAERTGGSVSTLTIQRTQQEDSAVYLCASSRGASGGLTDTQYFGPGTRLTVL.

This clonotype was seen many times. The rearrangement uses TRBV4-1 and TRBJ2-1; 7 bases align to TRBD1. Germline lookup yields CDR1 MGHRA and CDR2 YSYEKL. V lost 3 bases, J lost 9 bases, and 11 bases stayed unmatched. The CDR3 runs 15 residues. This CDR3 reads CASSQDDRAPGEQFF. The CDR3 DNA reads TGCGCCAGCAGCCAGGACGACAGGGCCCCGGGTGAGCAGTTCTTC.

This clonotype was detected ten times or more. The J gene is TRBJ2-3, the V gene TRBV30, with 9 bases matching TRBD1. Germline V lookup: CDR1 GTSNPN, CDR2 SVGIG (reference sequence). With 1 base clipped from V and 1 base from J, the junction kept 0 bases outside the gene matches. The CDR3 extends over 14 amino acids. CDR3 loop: CAWSGTGGTDTQYF. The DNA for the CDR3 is TGTGCCTGGAGTGGGACAGGGGGCACAGATACGCAGTATTTT.

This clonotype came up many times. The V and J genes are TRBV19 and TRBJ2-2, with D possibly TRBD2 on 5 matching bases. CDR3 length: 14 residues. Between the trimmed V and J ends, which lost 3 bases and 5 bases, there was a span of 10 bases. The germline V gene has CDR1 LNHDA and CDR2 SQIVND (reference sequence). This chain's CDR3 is CASSIREGTGELFF. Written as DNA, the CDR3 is TGTGCCAGTAGTATTCGGGAAGGAACCGGGGAGCTGTTTTTT.

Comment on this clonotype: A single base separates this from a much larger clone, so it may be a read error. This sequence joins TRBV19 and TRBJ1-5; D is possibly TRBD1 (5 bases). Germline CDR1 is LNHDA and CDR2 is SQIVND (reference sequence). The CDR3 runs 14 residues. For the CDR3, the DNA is TGTGCCAGTAGTAAACCAGGGCTTGAGCGGCCCCAGCCTTTT. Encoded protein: CASSKPGLERPQPF.

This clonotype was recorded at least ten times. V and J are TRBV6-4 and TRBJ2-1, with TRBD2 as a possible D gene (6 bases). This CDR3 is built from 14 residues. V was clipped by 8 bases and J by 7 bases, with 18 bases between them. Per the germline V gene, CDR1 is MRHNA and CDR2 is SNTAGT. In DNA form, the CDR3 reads TGTGCCAGCTCGGAGGAGGGAGCGGAGAATGAGCAGTTCTTC. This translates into CASSEEGAENEQFF.

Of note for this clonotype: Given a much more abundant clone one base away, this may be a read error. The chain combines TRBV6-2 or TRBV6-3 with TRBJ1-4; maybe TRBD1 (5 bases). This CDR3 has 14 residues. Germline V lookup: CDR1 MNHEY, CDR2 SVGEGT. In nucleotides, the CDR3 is TGTGCCAGCAGTTACCGGACAACTGATGAAAAACTGTTTTTT. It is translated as CASSYRTTDEKLFF.

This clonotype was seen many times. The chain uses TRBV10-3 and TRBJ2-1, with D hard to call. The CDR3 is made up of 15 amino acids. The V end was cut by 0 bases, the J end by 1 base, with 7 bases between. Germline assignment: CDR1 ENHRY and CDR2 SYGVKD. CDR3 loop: CAISESLLSYNEQFF. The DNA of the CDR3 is TGTGCCATCAGTGAGTCGCTCCTTTCCTACAATGAGCAGTTCTTC.

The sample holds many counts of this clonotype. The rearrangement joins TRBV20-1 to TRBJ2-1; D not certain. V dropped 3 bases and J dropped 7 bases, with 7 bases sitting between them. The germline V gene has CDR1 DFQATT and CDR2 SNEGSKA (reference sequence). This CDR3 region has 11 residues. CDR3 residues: CSASNGNEQFF. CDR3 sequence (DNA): TGCAGTGCTAGTAACGGGAATGAGCAGTTCTTC.

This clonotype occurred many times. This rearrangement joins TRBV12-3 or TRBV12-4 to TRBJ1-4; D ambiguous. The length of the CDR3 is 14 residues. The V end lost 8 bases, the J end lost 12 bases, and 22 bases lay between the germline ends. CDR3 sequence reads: CASGNRRLERELFF. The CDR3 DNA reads TGTGCCAGCGGAAATCGGCGGCTTGAGAGGGAACTGTTTTTT.

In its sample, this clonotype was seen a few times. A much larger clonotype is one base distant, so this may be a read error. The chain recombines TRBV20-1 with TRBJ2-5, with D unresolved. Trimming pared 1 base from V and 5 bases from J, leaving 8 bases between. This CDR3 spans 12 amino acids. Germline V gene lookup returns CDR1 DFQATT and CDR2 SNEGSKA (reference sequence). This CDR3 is CSARVPQETQYF. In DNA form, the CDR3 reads TGCAGTGCTAGAGTTCCGCAGGAGACCCAGTACTTC.

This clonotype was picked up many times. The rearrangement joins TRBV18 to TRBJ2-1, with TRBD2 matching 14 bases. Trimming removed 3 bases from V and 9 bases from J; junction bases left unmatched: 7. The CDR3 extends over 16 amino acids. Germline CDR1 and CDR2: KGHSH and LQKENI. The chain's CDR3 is CASSPGLAGVSGEQFF. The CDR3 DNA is TGTGCCAGCTCACCGGGACTAGCGGGAGTTTCCGGTGAGCAGTTCTTC.

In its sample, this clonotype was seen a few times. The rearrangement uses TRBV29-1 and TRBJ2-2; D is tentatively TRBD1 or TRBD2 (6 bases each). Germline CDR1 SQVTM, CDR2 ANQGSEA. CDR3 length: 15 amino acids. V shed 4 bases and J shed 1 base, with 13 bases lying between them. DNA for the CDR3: TGCAGCGTTGTCTGGGGGGCTGTGAACACCGGGGAGCTGTTTTTT. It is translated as CSVVWGAVNTGELFF.

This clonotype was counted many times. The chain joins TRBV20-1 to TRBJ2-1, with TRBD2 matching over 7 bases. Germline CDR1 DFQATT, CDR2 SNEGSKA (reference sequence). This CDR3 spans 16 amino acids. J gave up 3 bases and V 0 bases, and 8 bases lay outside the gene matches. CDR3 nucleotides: TGCAGTGCTAGAGATAGGAGCGGGGAGGGCTACAATGAGCAGTTCTTC. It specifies CSARDRSGEGYNEQFF.

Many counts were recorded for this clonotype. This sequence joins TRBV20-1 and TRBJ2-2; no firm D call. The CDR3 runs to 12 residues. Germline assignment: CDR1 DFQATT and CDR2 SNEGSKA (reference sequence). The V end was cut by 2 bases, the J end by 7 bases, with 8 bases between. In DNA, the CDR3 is TGCAGTGCTAGAATCTTCCACGGGGAGCTGTTTTTT. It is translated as CSARIFHGELFF.